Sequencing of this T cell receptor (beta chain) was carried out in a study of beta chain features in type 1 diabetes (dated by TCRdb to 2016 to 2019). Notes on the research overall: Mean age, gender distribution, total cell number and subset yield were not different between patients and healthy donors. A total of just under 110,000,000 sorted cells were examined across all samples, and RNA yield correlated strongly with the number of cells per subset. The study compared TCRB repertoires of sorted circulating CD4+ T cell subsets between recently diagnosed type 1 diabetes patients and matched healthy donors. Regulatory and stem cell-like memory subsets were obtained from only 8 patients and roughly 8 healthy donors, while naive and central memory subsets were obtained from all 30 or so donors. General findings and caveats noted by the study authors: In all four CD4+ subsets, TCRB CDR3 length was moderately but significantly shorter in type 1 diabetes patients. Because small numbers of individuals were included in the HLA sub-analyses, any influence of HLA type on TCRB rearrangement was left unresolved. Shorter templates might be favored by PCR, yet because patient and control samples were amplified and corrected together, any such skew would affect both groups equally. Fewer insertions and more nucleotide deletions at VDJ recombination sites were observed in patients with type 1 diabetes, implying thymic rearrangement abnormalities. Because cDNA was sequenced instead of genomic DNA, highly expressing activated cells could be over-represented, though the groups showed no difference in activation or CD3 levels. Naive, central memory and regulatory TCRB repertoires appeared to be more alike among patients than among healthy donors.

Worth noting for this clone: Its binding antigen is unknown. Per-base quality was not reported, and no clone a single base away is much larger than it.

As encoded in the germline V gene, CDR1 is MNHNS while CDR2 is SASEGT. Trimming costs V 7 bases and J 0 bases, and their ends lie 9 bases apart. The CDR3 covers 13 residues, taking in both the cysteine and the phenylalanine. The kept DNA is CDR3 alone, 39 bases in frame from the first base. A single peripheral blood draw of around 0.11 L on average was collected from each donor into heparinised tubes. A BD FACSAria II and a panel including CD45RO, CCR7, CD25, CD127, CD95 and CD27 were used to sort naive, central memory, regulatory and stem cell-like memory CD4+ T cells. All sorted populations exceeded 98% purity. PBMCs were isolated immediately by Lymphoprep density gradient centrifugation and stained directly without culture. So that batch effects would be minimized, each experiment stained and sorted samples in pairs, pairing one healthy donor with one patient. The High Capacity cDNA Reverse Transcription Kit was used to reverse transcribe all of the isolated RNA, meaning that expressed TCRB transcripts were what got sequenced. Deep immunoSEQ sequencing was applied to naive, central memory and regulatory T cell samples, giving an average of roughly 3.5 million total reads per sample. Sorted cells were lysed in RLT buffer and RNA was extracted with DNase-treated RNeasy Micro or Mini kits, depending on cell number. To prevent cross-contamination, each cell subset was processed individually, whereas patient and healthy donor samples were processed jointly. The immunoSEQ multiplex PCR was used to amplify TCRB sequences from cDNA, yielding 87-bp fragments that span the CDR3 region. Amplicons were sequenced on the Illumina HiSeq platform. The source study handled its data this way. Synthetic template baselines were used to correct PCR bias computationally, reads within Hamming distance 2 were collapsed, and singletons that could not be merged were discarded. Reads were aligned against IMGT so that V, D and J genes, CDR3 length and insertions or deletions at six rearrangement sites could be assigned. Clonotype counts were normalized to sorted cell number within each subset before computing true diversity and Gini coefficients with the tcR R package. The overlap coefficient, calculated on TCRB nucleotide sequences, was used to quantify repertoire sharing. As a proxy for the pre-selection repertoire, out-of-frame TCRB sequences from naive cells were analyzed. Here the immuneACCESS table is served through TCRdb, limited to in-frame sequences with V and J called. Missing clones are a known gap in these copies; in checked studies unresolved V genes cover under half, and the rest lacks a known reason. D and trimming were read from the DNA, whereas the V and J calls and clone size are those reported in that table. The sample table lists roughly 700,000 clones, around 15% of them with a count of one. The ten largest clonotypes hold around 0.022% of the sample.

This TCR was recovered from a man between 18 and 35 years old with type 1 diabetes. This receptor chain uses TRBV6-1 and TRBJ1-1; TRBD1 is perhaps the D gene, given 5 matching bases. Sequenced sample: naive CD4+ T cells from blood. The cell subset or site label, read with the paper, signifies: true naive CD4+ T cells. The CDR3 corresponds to CASTSDMNTEAFF. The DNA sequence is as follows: TGTGCCAGCACATCGGACATGAACACTGAAGCTTTCTTT.